This T cell receptor (beta chain) was identified in a study of cytomegalovirus exposure and HLA in healthy donors. Turning to the study itself: Sequencing of about 179 million T cells in an earlier analysis found 90 million to 120 million unique TCR beta sequences. Study-wide results and caveats: Analysis was performed later, and it showed HLA-associated TCR beta chains to be more clonally expanded than equally common others.

Remarks on this clone: The target antigen is unknown.

The germline V and J ends were trimmed by 5 bases and 3 bases, with 11 bases remaining between them. Germline CDR1 reads LNHDA; CDR2 reads SQIVND (reference sequence). The CDR3 covers 13 residues. Primers included in the PCR were 60 Vbeta and 13 Jbeta primers. Profiling relied on immunoSEQ multiplex PCR, and the TCRdb table lists in-frame clones only, not all of them. The sample contains about 82,000 clones, about nine tenths of which appear only once. This chain links TRBV19 with TRBJ2-7, with D possibly being TRBD1 (5 bases). The TCR comes from a man between 18 and 29 years old in good health and CMV-seronegative. Sequenced material: PBMCs. CDR3 in amino acids: CASSPTGVYEQYF. The CDR3 DNA is TGTGCCAGTAGTCCCACAGGAGTCTACGAGCAGTACTTC. The full variable domain, completed using reference TRBV19 and TRBJ2-7, is DGGITQSPKYLFRKEGQNVTLSCEQNLNHDAMYWYRQDPGQGLRLIYYSQIVNDFQKGDIAEGYSVSREKKESFPLTVTSAQKNPTAFYLCASSPTGVYEQYFGPGTRLTVT.